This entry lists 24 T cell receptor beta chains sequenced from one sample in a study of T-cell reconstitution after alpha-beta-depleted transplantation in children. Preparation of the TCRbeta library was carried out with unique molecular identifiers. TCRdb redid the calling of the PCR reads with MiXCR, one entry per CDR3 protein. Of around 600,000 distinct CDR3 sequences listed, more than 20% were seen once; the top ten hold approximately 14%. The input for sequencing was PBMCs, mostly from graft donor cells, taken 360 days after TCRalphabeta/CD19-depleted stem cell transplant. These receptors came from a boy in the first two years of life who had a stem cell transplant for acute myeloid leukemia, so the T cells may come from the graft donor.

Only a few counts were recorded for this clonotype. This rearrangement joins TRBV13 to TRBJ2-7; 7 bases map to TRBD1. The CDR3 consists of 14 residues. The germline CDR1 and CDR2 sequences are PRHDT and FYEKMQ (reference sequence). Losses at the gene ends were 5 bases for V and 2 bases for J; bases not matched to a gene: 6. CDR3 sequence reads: CASSAGQATYEQYV. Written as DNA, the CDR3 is TGTGCCAGCAGCGCCGGACAGGCCACCTACGAGCAGTACGTC.

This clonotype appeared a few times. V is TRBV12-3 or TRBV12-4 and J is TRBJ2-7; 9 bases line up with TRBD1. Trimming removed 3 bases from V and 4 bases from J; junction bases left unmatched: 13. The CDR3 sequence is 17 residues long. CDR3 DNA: TGTGCCAGCAGTTTCCTCCCTGGGACAGGGTTCTCGTACGAGCAGTACTTC. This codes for CASSFLPGTGFSYEQYF.

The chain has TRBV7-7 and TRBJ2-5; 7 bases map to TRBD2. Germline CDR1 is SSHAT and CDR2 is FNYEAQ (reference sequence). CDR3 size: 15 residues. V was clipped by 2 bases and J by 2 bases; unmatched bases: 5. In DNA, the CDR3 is TGTGCCAGCAGCTTACAGCTAGCGGTACAAGAGACCCAGTACTTC. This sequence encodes CASSLQLAVQETQYF.

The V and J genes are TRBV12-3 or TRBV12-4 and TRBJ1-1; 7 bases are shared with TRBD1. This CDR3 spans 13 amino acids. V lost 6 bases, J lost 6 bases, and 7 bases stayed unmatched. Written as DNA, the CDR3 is TGTGCCAGCAGCCCCTCAGGACAGGCTGAAGCTTTCTTT. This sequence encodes CASSPSGQAEAFF.

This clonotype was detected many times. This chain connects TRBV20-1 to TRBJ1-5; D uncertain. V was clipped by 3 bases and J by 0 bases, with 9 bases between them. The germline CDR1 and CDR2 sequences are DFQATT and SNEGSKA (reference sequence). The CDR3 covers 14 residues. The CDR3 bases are TGCAGTGCTAGTCAGGAGTATAGCAATCAGCCCCAGCATTTT. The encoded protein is CSASQEYSNQPQHF.

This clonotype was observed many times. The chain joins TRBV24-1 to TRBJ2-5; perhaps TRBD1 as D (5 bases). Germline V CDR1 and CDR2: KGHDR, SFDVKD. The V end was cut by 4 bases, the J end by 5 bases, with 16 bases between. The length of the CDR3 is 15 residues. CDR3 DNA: TGTGCCACCAGTGAGAGGACACGACTCGGGGAGACCCAGTACTTC. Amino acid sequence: CATSERTRLGETQYF.

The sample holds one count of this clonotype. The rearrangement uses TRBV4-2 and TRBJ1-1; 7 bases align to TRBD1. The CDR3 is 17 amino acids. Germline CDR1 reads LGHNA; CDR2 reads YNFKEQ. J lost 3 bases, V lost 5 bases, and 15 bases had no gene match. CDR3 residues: CASSTLTGRGLDTEAFF. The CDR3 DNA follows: TGTGCCAGCAGCACCCTGACAGGGCGCGGGTTGGACACTGAAGCTTTCTTT.

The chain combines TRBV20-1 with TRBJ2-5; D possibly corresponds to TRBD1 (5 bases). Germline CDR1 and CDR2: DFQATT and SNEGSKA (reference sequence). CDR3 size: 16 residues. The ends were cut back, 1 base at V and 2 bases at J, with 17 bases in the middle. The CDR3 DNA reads TGCAGTGCTAGAGGTGGGGCGAGACACGGTCAAGAGACCCAGTACTTC. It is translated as CSARGGARHGQETQYF.

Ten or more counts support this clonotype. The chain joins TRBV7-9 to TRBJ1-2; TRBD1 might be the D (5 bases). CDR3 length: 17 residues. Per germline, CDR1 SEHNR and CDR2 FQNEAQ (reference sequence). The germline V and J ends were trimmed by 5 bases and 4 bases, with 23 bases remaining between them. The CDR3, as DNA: TGTGCCAGCAGCCCAGATGCCCAACAGGCGGAACTCTATGGCTACACCTTC. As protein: CASSPDAQQAELYGYTF. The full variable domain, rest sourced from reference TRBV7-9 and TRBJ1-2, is DTGVSQNPRHKITKRGQNVTFRCDPISEHNRLYWYRQTLGQGPEFLTYFQNEAQLEKSRLLSDRFSAERPKGSFSTLEIQRTEQGDSAMYLCASSPDAQQAELYGYTFGSGTRLTVV.

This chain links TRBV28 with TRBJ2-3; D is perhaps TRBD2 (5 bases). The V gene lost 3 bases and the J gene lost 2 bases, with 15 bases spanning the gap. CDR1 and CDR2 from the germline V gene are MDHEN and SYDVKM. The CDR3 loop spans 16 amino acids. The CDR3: CASSLPPLGHTDTQYF. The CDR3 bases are TGTGCCAGCAGTTTGCCGCCACTAGGCCACACAGATACGCAGTATTTT. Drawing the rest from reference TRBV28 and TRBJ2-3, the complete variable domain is DVKVTQSSRYLVKRTGEKVFLECVQDMDHENMFWYRQDPGLGLRLIYFSYDVKMKEKGDIPEGYSVSREKKERFSLILESASTNQTSMYLCASSLPPLGHTDTQYFGPGTRLTVL.

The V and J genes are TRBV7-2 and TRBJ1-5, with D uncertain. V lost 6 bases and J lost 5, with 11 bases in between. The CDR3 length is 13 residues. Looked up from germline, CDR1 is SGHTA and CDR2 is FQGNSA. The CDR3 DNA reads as TGTGCCAGCAGGCAGTCTCCGGATCAGCCCCAGCATTTT. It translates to CASRQSPDQPQHF.

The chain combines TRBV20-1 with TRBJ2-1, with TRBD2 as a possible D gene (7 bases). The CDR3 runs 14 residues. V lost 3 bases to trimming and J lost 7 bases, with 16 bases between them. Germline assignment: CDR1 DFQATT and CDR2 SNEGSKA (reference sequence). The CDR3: CSASLGGGPNEQFF. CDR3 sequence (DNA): TGCAGTGCTAGTTTAGGGGGGGGCCCTAATGAGCAGTTCTTC.

CDR3 DNA sequence: TGCAGTGCTAGAACCTCAGGGTTCGGGGAGCTGTTTTTT. Protein product: CSARTSGFGELFF. The gene calls are TRBV20-1 and TRBJ2-2, with D possibly being TRBD1 (5 bases). The CDR3 consists of 13 residues. Trimming took off 2 bases at V and 7 bases at J, with 11 bases between the two ends. Germline V gives CDR1 DFQATT, CDR2 SNEGSKA (reference sequence).

CDR3 in DNA: TGTGCCAGCAGTTTAACAGCAGGGGGTAATTCACCCCTCCACTTT. Protein: CASSLTAGGNSPLHF. This chain joins TRBV12-3 or TRBV12-4 and TRBJ1-6; 7 bases line up with TRBD1. J lost 6 bases, V lost 2 bases, and 4 bases had no gene match. The CDR3 extends over 15 amino acids.

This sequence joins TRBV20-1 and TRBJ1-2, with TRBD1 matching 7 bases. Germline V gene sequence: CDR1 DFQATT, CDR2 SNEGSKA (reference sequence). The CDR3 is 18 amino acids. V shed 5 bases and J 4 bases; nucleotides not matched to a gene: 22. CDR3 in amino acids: CSASRLEGALEGRYGYTF. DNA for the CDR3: TGCAGTGCTTCGCGACTAGAGGGGGCTCTGGAGGGACGCTATGGCTACACCTTC.

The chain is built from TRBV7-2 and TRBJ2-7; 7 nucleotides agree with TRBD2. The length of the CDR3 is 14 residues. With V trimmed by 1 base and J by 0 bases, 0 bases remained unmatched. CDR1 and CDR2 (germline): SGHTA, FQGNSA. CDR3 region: CASSLERGSYEQYF. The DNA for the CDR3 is TGTGCCAGCAGCTTAGAGCGGGGCTCCTACGAGCAGTACTTC.

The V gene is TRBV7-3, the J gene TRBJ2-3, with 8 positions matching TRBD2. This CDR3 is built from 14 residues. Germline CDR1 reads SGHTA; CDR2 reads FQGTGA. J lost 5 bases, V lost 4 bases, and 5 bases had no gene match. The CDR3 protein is CASSSGGAGDTQYF. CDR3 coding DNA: TGTGCCAGCAGCTCCGGGGGGGCCGGAGATACGCAGTATTTT. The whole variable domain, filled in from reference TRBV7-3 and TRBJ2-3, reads GAGVSQTPSNKVTEKGKYVELRCDPISGHTALYWYRQSLGQGPEFLIYFQGTGAADDSGLPNDRFFAVRPEGSVSTLKIQRTERGDSAVYLCASSSGGAGDTQYFGPGTRLTVL.

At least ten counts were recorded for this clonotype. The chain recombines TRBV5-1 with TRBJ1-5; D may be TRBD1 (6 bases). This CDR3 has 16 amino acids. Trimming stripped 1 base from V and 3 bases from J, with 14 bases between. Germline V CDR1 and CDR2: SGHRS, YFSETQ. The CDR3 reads CASSLREGGHNQPQHF. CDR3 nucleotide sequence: TGCGCCAGCAGCTTGAGAGAGGGGGGTCACAATCAGCCCCAGCATTTT. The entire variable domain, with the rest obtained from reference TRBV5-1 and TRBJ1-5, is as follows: KAGVTQTPRYLIKTRGQQVTLSCSPISGHRSVSWYQQTPGQGLQFLFEYFSETQRNKGNFPGRFSGRQFSNSRSEMNVSTLELGDSALYLCASSLREGGHNQPQHFGDGTRLSIL.

CDR3 amino acids: CASSYPGRNQPQHF. In nucleotides, the CDR3 is TGTGCCAGCAGTTACCCCGGTCGGAATCAGCCCCAGCATTTT. V gene TRBV6-2 or TRBV6-3 combines with J gene TRBJ1-5; D is undetermined. Trimming shortened V by 2 bases and J by 4 bases, and 9 bases separated the two germline ends. Germline CDR1 and CDR2: MNHEY and SVGEGT. This CDR3 has 14 residues.

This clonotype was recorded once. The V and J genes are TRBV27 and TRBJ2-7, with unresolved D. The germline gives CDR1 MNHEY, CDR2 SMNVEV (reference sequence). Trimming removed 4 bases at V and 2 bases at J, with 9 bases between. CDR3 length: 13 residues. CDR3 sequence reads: CASSWTATYEQYF. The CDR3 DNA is TGTGCCAGCAGTTGGACCGCGACCTACGAGCAGTACTTC.

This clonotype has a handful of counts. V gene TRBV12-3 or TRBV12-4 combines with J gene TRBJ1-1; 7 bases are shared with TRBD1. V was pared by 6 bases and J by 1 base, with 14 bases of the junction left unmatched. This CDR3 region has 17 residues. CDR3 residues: CASSSGQPRVKNTEAFF. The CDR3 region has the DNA TGTGCCAGCAGCTCGGGACAGCCAAGGGTTAAGAACACTGAAGCTTTCTTT.

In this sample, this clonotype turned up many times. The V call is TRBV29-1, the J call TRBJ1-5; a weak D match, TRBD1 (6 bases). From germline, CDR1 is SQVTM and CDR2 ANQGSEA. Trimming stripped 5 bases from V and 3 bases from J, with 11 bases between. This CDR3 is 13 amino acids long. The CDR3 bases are TGCAGCGTTACGGACAGTAACAATCAGCCCCAGCATTTT. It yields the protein CSVTDSNNQPQHF.

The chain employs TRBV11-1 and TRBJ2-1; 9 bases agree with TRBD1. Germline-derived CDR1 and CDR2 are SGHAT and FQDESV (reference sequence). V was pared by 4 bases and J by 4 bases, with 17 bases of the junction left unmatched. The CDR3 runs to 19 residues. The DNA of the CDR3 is TGTGCCAGCAGCTCACAGGGGGCGCCATCGGTGGGTCGGTACAATGAGCAGTTCTTC. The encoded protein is CASSSQGAPSVGRYNEQFF.

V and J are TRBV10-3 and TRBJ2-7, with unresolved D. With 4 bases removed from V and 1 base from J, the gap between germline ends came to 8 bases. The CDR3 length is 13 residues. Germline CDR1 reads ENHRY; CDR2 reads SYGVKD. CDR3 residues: CAISGVGSYEQYF. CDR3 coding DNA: TGTGCCATCAGTGGCGTCGGGTCCTACGAGCAGTACTTC.